The present T cell receptor (beta chain) was sequenced within a study of cytomegalovirus exposure and HLA in healthy donors. Generated by immunoSEQ multiplex PCR, the TCRdb table keeps only in-frame clones and is missing some. The table records over 110,000 clones, around 87% of them present only once. The CDR3 is 14 residues long. The V end lost 0 bases, the J end lost 8 bases, and 14 bases lay between the germline ends. Germline CDR1 and CDR2: SGDLS and YYNGEE. The specimen was PBMCs. The chain uses TRBV9 and TRBJ1-2; tentative D call: TRBD1 (5 bases). The TCR comes from a man between 18 and 29 years old in good health and CMV-seropositive. The chain's CDR3 is CASSVEAGRLGYTF. CDR3 sequence (DNA): TGTGCCAGCAGCGTAGAGGCGGGGCGACTGGGCTACACCTTC. Full variable domain (remainder filled in from reference TRBV9 and TRBJ1-2): DSGVTQTPKHLITATGQRVTLRCSPRSGDLSVYWYQQSLDQGLQFLIQYYNGEERAKGNILERFSAQQFPDLHSELNLSSLELGDSALYFCASSVEAGRLGYTFGSGTRLTVV.